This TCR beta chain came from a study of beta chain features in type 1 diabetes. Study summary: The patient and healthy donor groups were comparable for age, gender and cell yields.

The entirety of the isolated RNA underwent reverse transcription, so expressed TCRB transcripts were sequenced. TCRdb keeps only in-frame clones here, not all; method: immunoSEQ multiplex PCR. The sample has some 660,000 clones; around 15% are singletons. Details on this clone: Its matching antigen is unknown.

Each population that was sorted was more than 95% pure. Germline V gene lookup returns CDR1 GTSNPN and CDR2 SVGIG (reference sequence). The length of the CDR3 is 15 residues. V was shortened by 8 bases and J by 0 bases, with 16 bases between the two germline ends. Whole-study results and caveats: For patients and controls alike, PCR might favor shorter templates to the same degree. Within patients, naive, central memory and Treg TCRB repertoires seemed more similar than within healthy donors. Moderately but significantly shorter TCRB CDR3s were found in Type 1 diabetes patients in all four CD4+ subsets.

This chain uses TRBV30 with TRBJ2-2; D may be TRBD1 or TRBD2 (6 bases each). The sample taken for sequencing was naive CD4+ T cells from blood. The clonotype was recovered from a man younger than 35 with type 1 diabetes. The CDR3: CARGRTVSNTGELFF. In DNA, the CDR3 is TGTGCCCGGGGGAGGACAGTCTCGAACACCGGGGAGCTGTTTTTT.